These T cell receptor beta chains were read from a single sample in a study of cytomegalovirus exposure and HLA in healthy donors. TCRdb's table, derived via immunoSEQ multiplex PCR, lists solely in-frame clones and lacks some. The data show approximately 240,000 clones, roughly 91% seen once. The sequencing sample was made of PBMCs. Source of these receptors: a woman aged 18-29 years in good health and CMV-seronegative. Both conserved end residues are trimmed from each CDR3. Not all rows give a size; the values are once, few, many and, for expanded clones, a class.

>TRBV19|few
ASSIGTGYGYT
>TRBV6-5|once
ASSLHRDSPFDTQY
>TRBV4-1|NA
ASRRQSLNEKLF
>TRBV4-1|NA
ASSHGLAGVLQETQY
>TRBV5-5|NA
ASSFSGGSYEQY
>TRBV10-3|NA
AINSGGAGETQY
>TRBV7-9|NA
ASSHETRGLYYEQY
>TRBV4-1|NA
ASSPGPGLLIYGYT
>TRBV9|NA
ASSVGHLRGPYGYT
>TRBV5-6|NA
ASSELRTGKETQY
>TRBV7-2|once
ASSPRRQDATYGYT
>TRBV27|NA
ASSLYRTGELF
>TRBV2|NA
ASSRDWGDNEQF
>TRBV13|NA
ASSEGLGGKNIQY
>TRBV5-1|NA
ASPFRRDRNEQF
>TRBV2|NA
ASSDLTDTQY
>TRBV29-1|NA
SVGGQYLNTEAF
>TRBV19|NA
ASSTGYSYEQY
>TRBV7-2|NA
ASSLTSGTYEQY
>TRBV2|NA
ASSSRGTNEKLF
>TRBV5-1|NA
ASSISTDTQY
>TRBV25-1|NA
ASSDSAWSSYNEQF
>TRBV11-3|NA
ASSRGLPITHEQY
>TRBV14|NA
ASSYSMDTQY
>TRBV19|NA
ASSKAQGGTDTQY
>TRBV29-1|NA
SARRLGGQASTDTQY
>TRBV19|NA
ASSIAGQGKQPQH
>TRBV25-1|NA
ASSELTGPAKTQY
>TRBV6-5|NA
ATQGGTEYSPLH
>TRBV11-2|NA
ASSRTAGQPQH
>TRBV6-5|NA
ASRPGPFLNEQF
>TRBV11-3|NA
ASSLRWDRDGETQY
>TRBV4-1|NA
ASSHRDRGPFLNYGYT
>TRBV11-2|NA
ASSGGGGLPDHEQY
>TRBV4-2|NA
ASSKSGASTDTQY
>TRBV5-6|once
ASSLGVAGPYEQY
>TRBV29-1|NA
SVDRPPGELF
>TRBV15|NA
ATSGSTGSNEKLF
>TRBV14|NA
ASSQDRGGYEQY
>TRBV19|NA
ASSNRDRLVYEQY
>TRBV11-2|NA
ASSPTAGFGNQPQH
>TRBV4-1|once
ASSQEGQGGEQY
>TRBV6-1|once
ASSEDVLGGNQPQH
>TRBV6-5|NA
ASSFRTVAPYEQY
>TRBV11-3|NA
ASSPTSGRRNEQY
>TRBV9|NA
ASSVGGYGEKLF
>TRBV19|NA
ASSIDRGSYEQY
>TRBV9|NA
ASSVASSYNSPLH
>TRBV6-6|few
ASSYSSGGAWETQY
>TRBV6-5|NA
ASSYSEGSGNTIY
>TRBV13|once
ASSQGLAGLYEQY